This TCR beta chain was recovered during a study of blood T cell repertoires in COVID-19. In the study overall: Sites in the United States, Italy and Spain provided acute and convalescent COVID-19 samples. From T cells, B-cell-depleted T cells, or PBMCs came the material, which was cDNA or gDNA.

In the authors' methods: Cell counts per sample came from amplifying reference gene primers. Sequencing was performed with immunoSEQ multiplex PCR; in TCRdb, only in-frame clones are kept and a portion is missing. V and J calls and clone size are those listed in that table; D and trimming were worked out from the DNA. This table holds 90,000 to 100,000 clones, more than 65% found once. The length of the CDR3 is 15 residues. V lost 3 bases, J lost 5 bases, and 8 bases stayed unmatched. Germline V gene data show CDR1 as SGHNT and CDR2 as YYREEE (reference sequence). V and J are TRBV5-4 and TRBJ2-7; 10 nucleotides line up with TRBD1. Sequenced: peripheral blood. The clonotype originates from a man in his sixties with acute or convalescent COVID-19. Here the CDR3 reads CASSSSGTGDNEQYF. CDR3 sequence (DNA): TGTGCCAGCAGCTCGAGCGGGACAGGGGACAACGAGCAGTACTTC.